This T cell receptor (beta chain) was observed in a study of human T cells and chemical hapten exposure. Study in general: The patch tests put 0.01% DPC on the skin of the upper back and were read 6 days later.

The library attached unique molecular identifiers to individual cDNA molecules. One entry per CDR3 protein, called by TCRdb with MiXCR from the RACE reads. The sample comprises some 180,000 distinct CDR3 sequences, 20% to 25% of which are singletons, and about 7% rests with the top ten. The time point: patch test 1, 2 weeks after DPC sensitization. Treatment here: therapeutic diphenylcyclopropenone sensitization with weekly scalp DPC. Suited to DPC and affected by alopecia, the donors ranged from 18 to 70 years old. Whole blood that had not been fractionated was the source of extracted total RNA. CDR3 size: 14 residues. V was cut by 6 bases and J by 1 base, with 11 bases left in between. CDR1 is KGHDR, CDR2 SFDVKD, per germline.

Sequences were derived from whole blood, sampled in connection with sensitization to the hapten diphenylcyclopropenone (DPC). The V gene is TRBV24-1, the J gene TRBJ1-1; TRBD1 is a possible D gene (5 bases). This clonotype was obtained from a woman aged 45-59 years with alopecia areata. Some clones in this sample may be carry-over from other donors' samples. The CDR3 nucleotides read TGTGCCACCAGTCGGGGCGGAGCGAACACTGAAGCTTTCTTT. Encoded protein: CATSRGGANTEAFF.